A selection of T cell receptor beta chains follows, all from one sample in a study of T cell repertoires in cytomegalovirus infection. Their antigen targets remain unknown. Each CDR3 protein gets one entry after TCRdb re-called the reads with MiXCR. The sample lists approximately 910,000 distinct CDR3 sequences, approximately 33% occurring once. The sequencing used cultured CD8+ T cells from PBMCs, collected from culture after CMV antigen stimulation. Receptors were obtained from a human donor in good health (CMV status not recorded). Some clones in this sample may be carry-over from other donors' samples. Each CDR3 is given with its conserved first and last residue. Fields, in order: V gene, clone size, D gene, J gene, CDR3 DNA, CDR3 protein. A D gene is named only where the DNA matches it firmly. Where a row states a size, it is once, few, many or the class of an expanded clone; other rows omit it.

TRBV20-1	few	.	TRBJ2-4	TGCAGTGCTAGAGATGGAATCCGGAGGGGGAACATTCAGTACTTC	CSARDGIRRGNIQYF
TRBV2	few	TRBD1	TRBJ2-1	TGTGCCAACCGGGACAGGGGGTACAATGAGCAGTTCTTC	CANRDRGYNEQFF
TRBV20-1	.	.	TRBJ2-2	TGCAGTGCTAGAGCTCTTACCTCCGGGACACCAGCGTGGACCGGGGAGCTGTTTTTT	CSARALTSGTPAWTGELFF
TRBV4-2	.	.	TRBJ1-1	TGTGCCAGCAGCCCGTGGGGGGGCCCTAACACTGAAGCTTTCTTT	CASSPWGGPNTEAFF
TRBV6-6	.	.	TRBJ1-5	TGTGCCAGCGGCCCGGAGCACAGCGCAGGGAGTAGCAATCAGCCCCAGCATTTT	CASGPEHSAGSSNQPQHF
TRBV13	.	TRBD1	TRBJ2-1	TGTGCCAGCAGCCTCCGGGACAGCGACAATGAGCAGTTCTTC	CASSLRDSDNEQFF
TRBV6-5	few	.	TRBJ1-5	TGTGCCAGTAGCCATGAGAATCAGCCCCAGCATTTT	CASSHENQPQHF
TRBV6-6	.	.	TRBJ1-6	TGTGCCAGCAAAGCTGGGGGGGGCGGGTATCGATCACCCCTCCACTTT	CASKAGGGGYRSPLHF
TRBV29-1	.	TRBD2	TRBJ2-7	TGCAGCGTTGAAGACCAGGACTGGACTAGCGGGAGCTCCTACGAGCAGTACTTC	CSVEDQDWTSGSSYEQYF
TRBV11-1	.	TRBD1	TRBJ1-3	TGTGCCAGCAGCCGAATACAGGGGGCCGGCGGAAACACCATATATTTT	CASSRIQGAGGNTIYF
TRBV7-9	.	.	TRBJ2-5	TGTGCCAGCGGGCTCTGGGACTTTGAGACCCAGTACTTC	CASGLWDFETQYF
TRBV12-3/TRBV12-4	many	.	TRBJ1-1	TGTGCCAGCAGTTTAGTCGGCGCAGTCACTGAAGCTTTCTTT	CASSLVGAVTEAFF
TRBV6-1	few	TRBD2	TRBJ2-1	TGTGCCAGCATTGGACTAGCGTCGTACAATGAGCAGTTCTTC	CASIGLASYNEQFF
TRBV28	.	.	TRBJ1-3	TGTGCCAGCAGTTTATTCGTGACTCAGGGAGGTGGCTCTGGAAACACCATATATTTT	CASSLFVTQGGGSGNTIYF
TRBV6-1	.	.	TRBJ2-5	TGTGCCAGCACCGGGACCACTCGTTTGTGGGGGGGCCCGGAGACCCAGTACTTC	CASTGTTRLWGGPETQYF
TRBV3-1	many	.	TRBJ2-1	TGTGCCAGCAGCCAACGCCGGGGGCCCCCCTACAATGAGCAGTTCTTC	CASSQRRGPPYNEQFF
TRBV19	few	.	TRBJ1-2	TGTGCCAGTAGTAGGCCCCGGGCCGGAGAAAAAACCCTAGATGGCTACACCTTC	CASSRPRAGEKTLDGYTF
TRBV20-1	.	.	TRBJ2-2	TGCAGTGCTAGAGAGGACAGCTTGTCCAACACCGGGGAGCTGTTTTTT	CSAREDSLSNTGELFF
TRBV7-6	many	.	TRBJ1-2	TGTGCCAGCAGCTTTGGGGGGCTGCGTGGCTACACCTTC	CASSFGGLRGYTF
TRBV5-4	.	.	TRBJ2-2	TGTGCCAGCAGCTTTTGGGATGCCGGGGAGCTGTTTTTT	CASSFWDAGELFF
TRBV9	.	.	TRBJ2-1	TGTGCCAGCAGCGTTTCAGGGGGGAATAACAATGAGCAGTTCTTC	CASSVSGGNNNEQFF
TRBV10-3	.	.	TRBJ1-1	TGTGCCATCAGTGAGTCGGGCAGCAGGAACACTGAAGCTTTCTTT	CAISESGSRNTEAFF